The sequence of this TCR beta chain was determined in a study of cytomegalovirus exposure and HLA in healthy donors. The PCR made use of 60 Vbeta and 13 Jbeta primers. Assay: immunoSEQ multiplex PCR; the TCRdb copy retains only in-frame clones and omits some. Among 140,000 to 150,000 clones listed, roughly 80% were seen once. General study points: A later analysis found most CMV-associated TCR beta chains apparently HLA-restricted. Analyses of presence and absence presupposed an approximately uniform sequencing depth across donors. Available immune exposure information was restricted to CMV serostatus only.

On this clone: Its antigen is still unknown.

This TCR derives from a man in his forties in good health and CMV-seropositive. Sequenced sample: PBMCs.

The CDR3 loop is CASSFGVWYPVLDYGYTF. As DNA, the CDR3 is TGTGCCAGCAGCTTCGGAGTGTGGTACCCGGTCTTAGACTATGGCTACACCTTC. This chain links TRBV7-9 with TRBJ1-2; D remains unclear. Trimming removed 3 bases at V and 3 bases at J, with 23 bases between. This CDR3 is 18 amino acids long. Per the germline V gene, CDR1 is SEHNR and CDR2 is FQNEAQ (reference sequence).